The 26 T cell receptor beta chains listed next were all sequenced from one sample in a study of tumor and adjacent non-tumor tissue in lung cancer. Three rounds of nested PCR, following a modified ARM-PCR protocol, produced the TCRbeta library. Via MiXCR, TCRdb re-called the multiplex PCR reads, giving one row per CDR3 protein. The table includes some 100,000 distinct CDR3 sequences, roughly 73% detected once. No cell sorting was done before RNA was extracted from the tissue. The sequenced material came from lung tumor tissue. The receptors stem from a woman aged 60-75 years with non-small cell lung cancer.

Concerning this clonotype: It may be a read error: a sequence one base away is much more abundant. The chain couples TRBV24-1 to TRBJ2-2; TRBD1 is a possible D gene (5 bases). The V gene's germline CDR1 is KGHDR and CDR2 SFDVKD. The CDR3 length is 15 residues. The CDR3 spells CATCEGQGRVGELFF. CDR3 in DNA: TGTGCCACCTGTGAAGGGCAGGGTCGCGTCGGGGAGCTGTTTTTT.

Regarding this clonotype: Here the CDR3 omits its conserved ending phenylalanine or tryptophan, so a read error is the likely source. V is TRBV5-1 and J is TRBJ2-1, with 14 bases aligning to TRBD2. The CDR3 sequence is 15 residues long. V gave up 4 bases and J gave up 11 bases; unmatched junction bases: 8. CDR1 is SGHRS, CDR2 YFSETQ, per germline. CDR3 DNA sequence: TGCGCCAGCAGCACAGGGACTAGCGGGAGCGTGAAGCAGTTCTTA. It encodes CASSTGTSGSVKQFL.

For this clonotype: The conserved phenylalanine or tryptophan normally closing the CDR3 is absent here, so this likely arose from a read error. The V and J genes are TRBV11-3 and TRBJ2-7, with a weak D call TRBD2 (5 bases). V gave up 0 bases and J gave up 4 bases, with 10 bases separating them. Germline values: CDR1 SGHNT, CDR2 YENEEA. This CDR3 is built from 14 residues. CDR3 loop: CASSLDTGRYEQYL. CDR3 DNA: TGTGCCAGCAGCTTAGATACGGGAAGATACGAGCAGTACTTA.

This clonotype occurred a few times. Given a much more abundant clone one base away, this may be a read error. The V call is TRBV6-1, the J call TRBJ1-3; D unclear. The CDR3 contains 16 residues. Germline V gene sequence: CDR1 MNHNS, CDR2 SASEGT. The CDR3 reads CVSSPQAGSSGNTIYF. The CDR3 DNA sequence: TGTGTCAGCTCGCCCCAAGCCGGCAGCTCTGGAAACACCATATATTTT.

A word on this clonotype: At one of its ends the junction is not consistent with the germline gene, which may arise from a read error. The rearrangement joins TRBV6-2 or TRBV6-3 to TRBJ2-7; D is perhaps TRBD1 (5 bases). The CDR3 has 14 amino acids. CDR1 is MNHEY, CDR2 SVGEGT, per germline. Here the CDR3 reads CASSRSGHSYEQYF. The CDR3 nucleotides read TGTGCCAGCAGCCGCTCCGGACATTCCTACGAGCAATACTTC.

Details on this clonotype: A much larger clone lies a single base off, so this may be a read error. The V gene is TRBV20-1, the J gene TRBJ1-3; possible D gene TRBD1, 5 bases. Trimming removed 5 bases from V and 4 bases from J, with 21 bases in between. The CDR3 spans 16 residues. CDR1 and CDR2 (germline): DFQATT, SNEGSKA (reference sequence). DNA for the CDR3: TGCAGTGCTCCGATGCGGATACGGGGCCCCGGAAACACCATATATTTT. It codes for CSAPMRIRGPGNTIYF.

With regard to this clonotype: One junction end does not reproduce the germline sequence, and a read error may be involved. This sequence joins TRBV4-1 and TRBJ1-1; D not certain. This CDR3 has 14 residues. Germline V gene sequence: CDR1 MGHRA, CDR2 YSYEKL. CDR3 sequence (DNA): TGCACCAGCAGTCAACCTATCATCCACACAGAAGCTTTCTTT. Translation: CTSSQPIIHTEAFF.

Note on this clonotype: This could be a read error, since a much larger clone is one nucleotide away. The chain recombines TRBV20-1 with TRBJ2-7; TRBD2 matches at 13 bases. CDR1 DFQATT and CDR2 SNEGSKA come from the germline V gene (reference sequence). This CDR3 spans 16 amino acids. The CDR3 region has the DNA TGCAGTACTAGAGGGGCTATGACTAGCGGGAGGAATGAGCAGTACTTC. Protein: CSTRGAMTSGRNEQYF.

V usage is TRBV19 and J usage is TRBJ1-4, with 10 bases aligning to TRBD1. This CDR3 spans 17 amino acids. V lost 6 bases to trimming and J lost 0 bases; unmatched junction nucleotides: 7. The germline V gene has CDR1 LNHDA and CDR2 SQIVND (reference sequence). The chain's CDR3 is CASSTGQGRTTNEKLFF. In nucleotides, the CDR3 is TGTGCCAGTAGCACGGGACAGGGGCGTACAACTAATGAAAAACTGTTTTTT.

The rearrangement joins TRBV11-1 to TRBJ2-3; tentative D call: TRBD2 (5 bases). Deletions cut 9 bases from V and 4 bases from J, with 20 bases between. The CDR3 sequence is 15 residues long. Germline CDR1 SGHAT, CDR2 FQDESV (reference sequence). The CDR3: CASGGQFSSSDTQYF. CDR3 DNA sequence: TGTGCCAGTGGTGGCCAGTTCTCTAGCTCAGATACGCAGTATTTT.

The genes are TRBV29-1 and TRBJ1-2; D uncertain. The CDR3 covers 10 residues. V was clipped by 4 bases and J by 11 bases, with 11 bases between them. Germline V gives CDR1 SQVTM, CDR2 ANQGSEA. The CDR3 DNA sequence: TGCAGCGTTGCTGGTAGTGGGTACACCTTC. It translates to CSVAGSGYTF.

This clonotype came up many times. The CDR3 DNA follows: TGTGCCAGCAGTTACTTCCGGTTCGACACTGAAGCTTTCTTT. It specifies CASSYFRFDTEAFF. The chain uses TRBV6-2 or TRBV6-3 and TRBJ1-1; D gene ambiguous. V was clipped by 1 base and J by 3 bases, with 9 bases between them. Germline V gene data show CDR1 as MNHEY and CDR2 as SVGEGT. This CDR3 has 14 residues.

In this sample, this clonotype turned up many times. The rearrangement uses TRBV20-1 and TRBJ2-7, with D hard to call. Germline CDR1 is DFQATT and CDR2 is SNEGSKA (reference sequence). The CDR3 has 11 amino acids. Trimming pared 7 bases from V and 5 bases from J, leaving 12 bases between. CDR3 DNA: TGCAGTGTCCCGGGCCCCGACGAGCAGTACTTC. This encodes CSVPGPDEQYF.

On this clonotype: A clone one base away is much larger, so this may be a read error. The missing conserved phenylalanine or tryptophan at the end of this CDR3 makes a read error likely. The chain joins TRBV10-1 to TRBJ1-5, with 9 bases that match TRBD1. Germline CDR1 is WNHNN and CDR2 is SYGVQD (reference sequence). Germline trimming cut 2 bases from V and 10 bases from J; bases unmatched to any gene: 3. CDR3 length equals 13 residues. The CDR3: CASSEGTGLPQHY. The CDR3 DNA follows: TGCGCCAGCAGTGAGGGGACAGGGCTTCCCCAGCATTAT.

About this clonotype: The junction differs from germline at one of its ends, possibly a read error. The V gene is TRBV11-2, the J gene TRBJ2-3; D uncertain. Per germline, CDR1 SGHAT and CDR2 FQNNGV. The CDR3 totals 15 residues. CDR3 bases: TGTGCCGGCAGCTTAGAGCCGCGAGGTAGGAATACGCAGTATTTT. This gives the protein CAGSLEPRGRNTQYF.

Concerning this clonotype itself: Germline and junction disagree at one end, which may indicate a read error. This sequence joins TRBV11-2 and TRBJ2-1; D ambiguous. CDR3 length: 15 amino acids. Looked up from germline, CDR1 is SGHAT and CDR2 is FQNNGV. In DNA, the CDR3 is TGTGCCAGCACCCTCTCCTCCACGGCTTCCAATAAGCAGTTCTTC. Translation: CASTLSSTASNKQFF.

In this sample, this clonotype turned up once. A much larger clone differs by one base, so this may be a read error. The rearrangement links TRBV6-2 or TRBV6-3 to TRBJ2-5, with 10 bases fitting TRBD1. The CDR3 sequence is 17 residues long. Germline CDR1 and CDR2: MNHEY and SVGEGT. DNA for the CDR3: TGTGCCAGCAGTTACCCGGTTGGGGACAGGGGACGGGAGACCCACTACTTC. Amino acid sequence: CASSYPVGDRGRETHYF.

A note on this clonotype: An end of the junction does not agree with germline; a read error may underlie this. This sequence joins TRBV6-5 and TRBJ2-1; 8 bases agree with TRBD1. Germline V gene lookup returns CDR1 MNHEY and CDR2 SVGAGI. The CDR3 covers 16 residues. For the CDR3, the DNA is TGTGCTAGCAGTTACTATGCGGGGCAGGGGGCGCATGAGCAGTTCTTC. Protein sequence: CASSYYAGQGAHEQFF.

There are a few counts of this clonotype. At one end the junction does not follow the germline gene, possibly because of a read error. This chain's CDR3 is CASSLFQTGELFF. CDR3 DNA sequence: TGTGCCAGCAGCCTTTTCCAGACCGGGGAGCTGTTCTTT. The rearrangement joins TRBV11-2 to TRBJ2-2, with TRBD2 as a possible D gene (5 bases). The CDR3 is made up of 13 amino acids. Germline CDR1 and CDR2: SGHAT and FQNNGV.

In the case of this clonotype: One end of the junction is discordant with germline, which a read error may explain. The genes are TRBV20-1 and TRBJ2-4; 9 bases map to TRBD2. The CDR3 is made up of 16 amino acids. Germline-derived CDR1 and CDR2 are DFQATT and SNEGSKA (reference sequence). The CDR3 is CSARDREAGGLDIQHF. The CDR3 nucleotides read TGCAGTGCTAGAGATAGGGAAGCGGGAGGACTGGACATTCAGCACTTC.

CDR3: CASTSIGTGATDTQYF. The CDR3 region has the DNA TGTGCCAGCACTTCAATAGGGACAGGGGCGACAGATACGCAGTATTTT. V is TRBV12-3 or TRBV12-4 and J is TRBJ2-3, with 10 nucleotides matching TRBD1. V was pared by 7 bases and J by 3 bases, with 10 bases of the junction left unmatched. The CDR3 extends over 16 amino acids.

This clonotype is medium-sized (0.01 to 0.1%) by share. The chain combines TRBV20-1 with TRBJ2-3; D is perhaps TRBD2 (7 bases). The length of the CDR3 is 13 residues. Germline lookup yields CDR1 DFQATT and CDR2 SNEGSKA (reference sequence). The CDR3: CRGGAGAGNTQYF. The CDR3 bases are TGCAGGGGGGGGGCGGGAGCCGGAAATACGCAGTATTTT.

Details on this clonotype: A clone one base away is much larger, so this may be a read error. V and J are TRBV29-1 and TRBJ1-2; perhaps TRBD1 as D (5 bases). Trimming stripped 7 bases from V and 2 bases from J, with 14 bases between. The V gene's germline CDR1 is SQVTM and CDR2 ANQGSEA. The CDR3 is made up of 13 amino acids. In DNA, the CDR3 is TGCAGCGCTCCTTCGACAGAAAACTATGGCTACACCTTC. Amino acid sequence: CSAPSTENYGYTF.

Details on this clonotype: The final CDR3 position lacks the conserved phenylalanine or tryptophan, pointing to a likely read error. DNA for the CDR3: TGTGCCAGCATCCCTAGAGAAATCTCTGGAAACACCATATATCTT. Translation gives CASIPREISGNTIYL. This chain connects TRBV11-3 to TRBJ1-3; D not certain. The CDR3 runs 15 residues. Trimming stripped 7 bases from V and 0 bases from J, with 13 bases between. Germline loops: CDR1 SGHNT, CDR2 YENEEA.

A word on this clonotype: Possible read error: a much larger clone is one base away. The rearrangement uses TRBV4-1 and TRBJ2-3, with D maybe TRBD2 (5 bases). The germline gives CDR1 MGHRA, CDR2 YSYEKL. The CDR3 totals 15 residues. CDR3 sequence: CASSQRGLSTDTRYF. In DNA form, the CDR3 reads TGCGCCAGCAGCCAAAGAGGACTCAGCACAGATACGCGGTATTTT.

To note about this clonotype: Compared with germline, one end of the junction differs, possibly owing to a read error. The CDR3 spells CASSLDPPTYTESFF. The CDR3 nucleotides read TGTGCCAGCAGCTTAGATCCGCCAACGTACACTGAATCTTTCTTT. The J gene is TRBJ1-1, the V gene TRBV11-2, with D unresolved. This CDR3 has 15 residues. CDR1 is SGHAT and CDR2 is FQNNGV in the germline V gene.